Below are 14 T cell receptor beta chains sequenced from a single sample in a study of T cells after posttransplantation cyclophosphamide. TCRdb's copy holds only in-frame clones and misses some; the assay was immunoSEQ multiplex PCR. The sample counts 41,000 or so clones, none seen once; the ten largest own roughly 5.9%. The source material was PBMCs. The receptors were gathered from a young man in good health and a related stem cell transplant donor.

The table lists this clone with many counts. The chain couples TRBV5-1 to TRBJ1-2; TRBD1 agrees at 10 bases. V was pared by 4 bases and J by 8 bases, with 5 bases of the junction left unmatched. Germline values: CDR1 SGHRS, CDR2 YFSETQ. The CDR3 loop spans 13 amino acids. The CDR3 DNA sequence: TGCGCCAGCAGCCAGACAGGGGGCGGAGGCTACACCTTC. This sequence encodes CASSQTGGGGYTF.

This clone came up many times. The chain combines TRBV5-1 with TRBJ1-1; weak D call: TRBD1 (6 bases). V was trimmed by 2 bases and J by 7 bases, leaving 21 bases between them. Germline CDR1 reads SGHRS; CDR2 reads YFSETQ. The CDR3 length is 16 residues. CDR3 amino acids: CASSFSAGTGMLEAFF. The CDR3 DNA follows: TGCGCCAGCAGCTTCTCGGCTGGAACAGGGATGCTTGAAGCTTTCTTT.

This clone showed up many times. The chain carries TRBV12-3 or TRBV12-4 and TRBJ1-2, with TRBD1 identical over 8 bases. This CDR3 region has 13 residues. Trimming at V came to 5 bases and at J to 3 bases, leaving 2 bases not matched to a gene. CDR3 coding DNA: TGTGCCAGCAGTGGACAGGGATACTATGGCTACACCTTC. This translates into CASSGQGYYGYTF.

This clone appeared many times. The chain is built from TRBV5-1 and TRBJ2-7; 11 bases fit TRBD1. The germline gives CDR1 SGHRS, CDR2 YFSETQ. The CDR3 is made up of 15 amino acids. Trimming removed 1 base from V and 5 bases from J; junction bases left unmatched: 5. The CDR3 spells CASSLTGQGANEQYF. The CDR3 DNA reads as TGCGCCAGCAGCTTGACCGGACAGGGGGCCAACGAGCAGTACTTC.

In its sample, this clone was seen many times. This chain connects TRBV7-2 to TRBJ2-5, with D maybe TRBD2 (6 bases). The CDR3 totals 16 residues. V shed 7 bases and J shed 4 bases, with 22 bases lying between them. The germline V gene has CDR1 SGHTA and CDR2 FQGNSA. The CDR3 reads CASTQRAGFPAETQYF. The CDR3 DNA is TGTGCCAGCACCCAGAGGGCGGGGTTCCCCGCAGAGACCCAGTACTTC.

This clone was observed many times. This chain uses TRBV5-1 with TRBJ1-5; D may be TRBD1 (5 bases). V was cut by 4 bases and J by 0 bases, with 17 bases left in between. The CDR3 length is 17 residues. CDR1 and CDR2 (germline): SGHRS, YFSETQ. CDR3 coding DNA: TGCGCCAGCAGCCCTCGACAGAACATTGATAGCAATCAGCCCCAGCATTTT. It specifies CASSPRQNIDSNQPQHF.

This clone was observed at least ten times. This sequence joins TRBV7-9 and TRBJ2-7; TRBD1 agrees at 11 bases. CDR1 is SEHNR, CDR2 FQNEAQ, per germline (reference sequence). V dropped 5 bases and J dropped 1; count of bases not matched to a gene: 7. CDR3 length: 16 residues. The CDR3 sequence is CASSRPGDRGSYEQYF. CDR3 sequence (DNA): TGTGCCAGCAGCCGACCCGGGGACAGGGGGTCCTACGAGCAGTACTTC.

This clone was observed many times. The rearrangement uses TRBV9 and TRBJ2-1; TRBD2 matches at 7 bases. The V and J ends lost 3 bases and 4 bases, in that order; junction bases with no gene match: 10. The CDR3 consists of 16 residues. Germline lookup yields CDR1 SGDLS and CDR2 YYNGEE. The CDR3: CASSGSGLADYNEQFF. The CDR3, as DNA: TGTGCCAGCAGCGGTAGCGGGCTAGCGGATTACAATGAGCAGTTCTTC.

This clone was seen at least ten times. The chain combines TRBV18 with TRBJ2-4, with 7 nucleotides matching TRBD1. The germline CDR1 and CDR2 sequences are KGHSH and LQKENI. The V gene end was trimmed by 2 bases and the J gene end by 3 bases; junction bases not matched to a gene: 7. The CDR3 spans 16 residues. The CDR3 DNA reads TGTGCCAGCTCACCAAGAAATACAGGGGACAAAAACATTCAGTACTTC. Its translation is CASSPRNTGDKNIQYF.

This clone has at least ten counts. The genes are TRBV6-2 or TRBV6-3 and TRBJ1-1, with TRBD1 matching 8 bases. Germline values: CDR1 MNHEY, CDR2 SVGEGT. Trimming at V came to 4 bases and at J to 4 bases, leaving 8 bases not matched to a gene. The CDR3 length is 15 residues. The CDR3 sequence is CASSSRTGIGTEAFF. The CDR3 DNA is TGTGCCAGCAGTTCTCGGACAGGGATTGGCACTGAAGCTTTCTTT.

This clone was seen many times. The V call is TRBV10-2, the J call TRBJ1-2; D is unclear. The germline V gene encodes CDR1 WSHSY and CDR2 SAAADI. V gave up 3 bases and J gave up 4 bases, with 12 bases separating them. This CDR3 contains 14 residues. CDR3 loop: CASSEAYTIYGYTF. For the CDR3, the DNA is TGCGCCAGCAGTGAAGCGTACACTATCTATGGCTACACCTTC.

There are a few counts of this clone. The rearrangement joins TRBV12-3 or TRBV12-4 to TRBJ2-2, with TRBD1 matching 9 bases. The CDR3 spans 15 residues. The J segment lost 6 bases and the V segment lost 5 bases, leaving 7 bases of the junction unmatched. The CDR3 DNA reads as TGTGCCAGCAGTGCCGGGACAGGGCGATCCGGGGAGCTGTTTTTT. Translating gives CASSAGTGRSGELFF.

Many counts were recorded for this clone. This sequence joins TRBV6-1 and TRBJ1-1; 11 bases align to TRBD1. CDR3 size: 13 residues. V shed 6 bases, J shed 5 bases, and the junction held 2 bases outside the gene matches. CDR1 is MNHNS, CDR2 SASEGT, per germline. CDR3 sequence (DNA): TGTGCCAGCAGGGACAGGGGGCTTACTGAAGCTTTCTTT. It yields the protein CASRDRGLTEAFF.

In its sample, this clone was seen many times. The chain links TRBV6-1 to TRBJ1-2; D not resolved. Germline V lookup: CDR1 MNHNS, CDR2 SASEGT. The CDR3 consists of 13 residues. The V gene lost 6 bases and the J gene lost 7 bases, with 15 bases spanning the gap. This CDR3 reads CASRPASSSGYTF. In nucleotides, the CDR3 is TGTGCCAGCAGACCCGCCTCCTCTAGTGGCTACACCTTC.